This T cell receptor (beta chain) was obtained from a study of PD-L1 blockade in urothelial cancer. Whole-study context: At 3 weeks (second dose) and 6 weeks after starting treatment, blood was analyzed. T cell content in blood samples showed a median of about 140,000.

The germline V gene has CDR1 SGHVS and CDR2 FNYEAQ. The CDR3 contains 13 residues. Trimming removed 5 bases from V and 2 bases from J, with 9 bases in between. Whole-study findings and limits: Blood TCR clonality below the median before treatment was a predictor of better survival.

Time point indicated: peripheral blood 6 weeks after treatment start. This clone was seen more than once but under ten times. Antigen: not known. Clones were sequenced by immunoSEQ multiplex PCR, and TCRdb holds only the in-frame ones, with some missing. The sample records fewer than 85,000 clones, 88% being singletons. Sequenced here: PBMCs, sampled around atezolizumab (anti-PD-L1) treatment. V usage is TRBV7-6 and J usage is TRBJ1-2; no firm D call. This clonotype was obtained from a man aged 60 to 75 with urothelial cancer. For the CDR3, the DNA is TGTGCCAGCAGCACCCACTTAAACTATGGCTACACCTTC. Its protein product is CASSTHLNYGYTF.